The clone carrying this T cell receptor (beta chain) was detected only once. The entry originates in a study of blood T cell repertoires in COVID-19. Across the whole study: The study drew acute and convalescent COVID-19 samples from the United States, Italy and Spain.

Original processing notes: Using reference gene primer amplification, nucleated cell counts were estimated. Method: immunoSEQ multiplex PCR; TCRdb's copy keeps in-frame clones and lacks some. D and trimming come from the DNA, and the V and J calls and clone size come from that table. The sample yields fewer than 200,000 clones, 82% seen once. Patients of the Seattle cohort, enrolled during active infection, were followed longitudinally. There are 13 residues in the CDR3. Germline values: CDR1 MNHEY, CDR2 SVGAGI. Trimming took 7 bases from V and 5 from J, leaving 14 bases between them. The chain uses TRBV6-5 and TRBJ1-1; D is possibly TRBD1 (6 bases). The source material was peripheral blood. The origin of this receptor is a woman aged 60-75 years with COVID-19, enrolled during active disease. CDR3 nucleotide sequence: TGTGCCAGCACTGGCAGGGGTCGGACTGAAGCTTTCTTT. This sequence encodes CASTGRGRTEAFF.